Described below is a single T cell receptor beta chain sequence and its context. Compared with the rest of its sample, this clone is medium-sized (0.01 to 0.1%). This receptor's antigen is unknown. This is a mouse receptor, so gene names and germline sequences are those of the mouse. Read sequence stops 1 residue before the CDR3 end, and the germline J gene provides the missing end. The time point label corresponds to: mouse harvest day 14 after allogeneic transplant. Each mouse graft, delivered by tail vein injection, combined 10^6 splenic CD5+ T cells with 10^7 T-cell-depleted bone marrow cells. GVHD in mice was modeled with a major MHC-mismatch B6 (H2b) into BALB/c (H2d) model, and tissues were profiled at day 7 or 14. On day 7 or 14 post-transplant, mouse tissues and retro-orbital blood were harvested with separate sterile tools for each animal, and livers were flushed beforehand. Before genomic DNA was isolated with the DNeasy Blood & Tissue Kit, mouse tissues were minced with razor blades in buffered saline.

The sample originates from a study of tissue T cells after allogeneic stem cell transplantation (dated by TCRdb to between 2021 and 2022). General notes on the study: TCR beta repertoires were profiled across many tissues obtained from research autopsies of patients with and without GVHD, as well as in mouse models of GVHD. The human arm was a prospective observational study without blinding or randomization. What the authors observed across the whole study: In both patients and mice, only a limited portion of the TCR repertoire detected in tissues was captured by blood and spleen T cells. Only a few T cell clones appeared in more than one patient, yet motif-based clustering showed tissue-specific repertoire signatures that were shared between patients. Which tissue TCRs were alloreactive or antigen-specific was not determined in the study, and some clones might have been persisting host cells. Within patients, how anatomically similar the tissues were was a key factor in shaping TCR repertoire composition, regardless of disease or transplant status. Sampling depth was acknowledged as a limitation, and the patient cohort was both small and clinically heterogeneous.

Library prep was done by the immunoSEQ multiplex PCR assay. TCRbeta CDR3 sequencing was done by Adaptive Biotechnologies at survey depth, reporting CDR3 sequences, V/J genes, productive frequency and template counts. TCR beta CDR3 regions were amplified from genomic DNA instead of RNA. In the paper's pipeline: Jensen-Shannon divergence served to quantify pairwise repertoire overlap between tissues, with 0 meaning identical and 1 meaning complete divergence. Based on pairwise JSD values, tissues were grouped by single-linkage agglomerative hierarchical clustering, and the results were shown as dendrograms. GLIPH2 was run on all patient samples with simulation_depth 1000, kmer_min_depth 3, cdr3_length_cutoff 8, keeping groups with more than two unique CDR3s. A standardized tissue-overlap score extrapolated Jaccard GLIPH-group overlap across patients to a standard repertoire size of 1000 clones. Linear mixed-effect models, with tissue as a fixed effect and individual as a random effect, were used to test how diversity related to clinical or experimental variables. Sourced from immuneACCESS, this table was stored by TCRdb with only in-frame sequences that have V and J called. A share of the clones is absent; for the studies checked, an unresolved V gene accounts for under half, and the remainder has no known explanation. For V, J and clone size, that table is used; D and trimming come from the DNA. The sample data list roughly 8,100 clones, and around 35% of these were observed just once. About 3.6% of the sample is held by the ten biggest clonotypes.

Sequences KGHPV (CDR1) and FQNQEV (CDR2) are obtained from the germline V gene (reference sequence). CDR3 length: 11 amino acids, cysteine to phenylalanine. Sequencing covers 30 bases of the CDR3, shown here with the frame starting at base 1. The V and J ends are trimmed by 4 bases and 12 bases, leaving 10 bases between them. The rearrangement joined TRBV26 to TRBJ1-3; TRBD1 might be the D gene, on 6 matching bases. This TCR came from a female BALB/c mouse given C57BL/6 T cells with graft-versus-host disease after an allogeneic hematopoietic cell transplant. Specimen: skin. The sequenced part of the CDR3 DNA is TGTGCCAGCAGTCAGGGACAAGGGCTCTAT. It translates to CASSQGQGLY. The complete CDR3 reads CASSQGQGLYF.